This TCR beta chain stems from a study of T-cell memory formation after mild COVID-19. This clonotype was seen repeatedly, ten times or more. TCR alpha and TCR beta cDNA libraries carrying sample barcodes and UMIs were produced by 5'RACE using constant-segment primers. TCRdb reanalysed the 5' RACE reads using MiXCR and keeps one entry per CDR3 protein. The sample has 25,000 to 30,000 distinct CDR3 sequences, roughly 12% seen once; the top ten hold 13% to 15%. Germline V gives CDR1 MNHEY, CDR2 SVGEGT. J was trimmed by 13 bases and V by 5 bases; bases with no gene match: 7. The CDR3 runs 12 residues. Sequenced material: PBMCs or a T cell subset sorted from them (not recorded which). The TCR originated in an adult woman who had mild COVID-19 (a few samples of this study predate the infection). Cell type and time point are not known. The chain joins TRBV6-2 or TRBV6-3 to TRBJ2-1; 8 bases match TRBD1. CDR3 DNA: TGTGCCAGCAGTCCCCAGGGGGCTCACCAGTTCTTC. It specifies CASSPQGAHQFF.